Each of the 5 T cell receptor beta chains below was sequenced from the same sample in a study of blood T cell repertoires in COVID-19. TCRdb's table, derived via immunoSEQ multiplex PCR, lists solely in-frame clones and lacks some. The table records approximately 250,000 clones, roughly 86% of them present only once. Sequencing was done on a sample of peripheral blood. The receptor set was obtained from a middle-aged man with active or convalescent COVID-19.

This clone has just a few counts. This sequence joins TRBV7-9 and TRBJ1-2, with 7 bases lining up with TRBD1. CDR3 length: 15 amino acids. With 4 bases clipped from V and 5 bases from J, the junction kept 10 bases outside the gene matches. In germline, CDR1 is SEHNR, CDR2 FQNEAQ (reference sequence). The CDR3 sequence: CASSSFGTASYGYTF. The DNA for the CDR3 is TGTGCCAGCAGCTCCTTCGGGACAGCCAGTTATGGCTACACCTTC.

The chain has TRBV2 and TRBJ1-4, with 9 bases aligning to TRBD1. V trimming: 6 bases; J trimming: 8 bases; junction bases outside the gene matches: 7. Germline values: CDR1 SNHLY, CDR2 FYNNEI. The CDR3 extends over 14 amino acids. The DNA of the CDR3 is TGTGCCAGCAGACAGGACAGGGGATACGAAAAACTGTTTTTT. It is translated as CASRQDRGYEKLFF. The full variable domain, with the rest looked up from reference TRBV2 and TRBJ1-4, is EPEVTQTPSHQVTQMGQEVILRCVPISNHLYFYWYRQILGQKVEFLVSFYNNEISEKSEIFDDQFSVERPDGSNFTLKIRSTKLEDSAMYFCASRQDRGYEKLFFGSGTQLSVL.

The chain carries TRBV7-3 and TRBJ2-2; possible D gene TRBD2, 6 bases. The ends were cut back, 5 bases at V and 4 bases at J, with 14 bases in the middle. CDR3 length equals 15 residues. Germline-derived CDR1 and CDR2 are SGHTA and FQGTGA. In DNA form, the CDR3 reads TGTGCCAGCAGCCCCGGTGGGGGAGGCACCGGGGAGCTGTTTTTT. Its protein is CASSPGGGGTGELFF.

The rearrangement links TRBV6-5 to TRBJ2-7, with D possibly TRBD2 on 5 matching bases. V lost 4 bases and J lost 4, with 17 bases in between. Germline lookup yields CDR1 MNHEY and CDR2 SVGAGI. This CDR3 contains 15 residues. The CDR3 protein is CASSSPGNRPYEQYF. Here the CDR3 DNA reads TGTGCCAGCAGTTCACCCGGGAATCGGCCTTACGAGCAGTACTTC.

This clone was seen a single time. The DNA for the CDR3 is TGTGCCAGCAGCTTTAGGACAGGGGAGGTCTCCGGGGAGCTGTTTTTT. This gives the protein CASSFRTGEVSGELFF. The rearrangement links TRBV5-4 to TRBJ2-2; 9 bases are shared with TRBD1. Per the germline V gene, CDR1 is SGHNT and CDR2 is YYREEE (reference sequence). The trim removed 2 bases at V and 6 bases at J, leaving 8 bases unmatched. The CDR3 loop spans 16 amino acids.